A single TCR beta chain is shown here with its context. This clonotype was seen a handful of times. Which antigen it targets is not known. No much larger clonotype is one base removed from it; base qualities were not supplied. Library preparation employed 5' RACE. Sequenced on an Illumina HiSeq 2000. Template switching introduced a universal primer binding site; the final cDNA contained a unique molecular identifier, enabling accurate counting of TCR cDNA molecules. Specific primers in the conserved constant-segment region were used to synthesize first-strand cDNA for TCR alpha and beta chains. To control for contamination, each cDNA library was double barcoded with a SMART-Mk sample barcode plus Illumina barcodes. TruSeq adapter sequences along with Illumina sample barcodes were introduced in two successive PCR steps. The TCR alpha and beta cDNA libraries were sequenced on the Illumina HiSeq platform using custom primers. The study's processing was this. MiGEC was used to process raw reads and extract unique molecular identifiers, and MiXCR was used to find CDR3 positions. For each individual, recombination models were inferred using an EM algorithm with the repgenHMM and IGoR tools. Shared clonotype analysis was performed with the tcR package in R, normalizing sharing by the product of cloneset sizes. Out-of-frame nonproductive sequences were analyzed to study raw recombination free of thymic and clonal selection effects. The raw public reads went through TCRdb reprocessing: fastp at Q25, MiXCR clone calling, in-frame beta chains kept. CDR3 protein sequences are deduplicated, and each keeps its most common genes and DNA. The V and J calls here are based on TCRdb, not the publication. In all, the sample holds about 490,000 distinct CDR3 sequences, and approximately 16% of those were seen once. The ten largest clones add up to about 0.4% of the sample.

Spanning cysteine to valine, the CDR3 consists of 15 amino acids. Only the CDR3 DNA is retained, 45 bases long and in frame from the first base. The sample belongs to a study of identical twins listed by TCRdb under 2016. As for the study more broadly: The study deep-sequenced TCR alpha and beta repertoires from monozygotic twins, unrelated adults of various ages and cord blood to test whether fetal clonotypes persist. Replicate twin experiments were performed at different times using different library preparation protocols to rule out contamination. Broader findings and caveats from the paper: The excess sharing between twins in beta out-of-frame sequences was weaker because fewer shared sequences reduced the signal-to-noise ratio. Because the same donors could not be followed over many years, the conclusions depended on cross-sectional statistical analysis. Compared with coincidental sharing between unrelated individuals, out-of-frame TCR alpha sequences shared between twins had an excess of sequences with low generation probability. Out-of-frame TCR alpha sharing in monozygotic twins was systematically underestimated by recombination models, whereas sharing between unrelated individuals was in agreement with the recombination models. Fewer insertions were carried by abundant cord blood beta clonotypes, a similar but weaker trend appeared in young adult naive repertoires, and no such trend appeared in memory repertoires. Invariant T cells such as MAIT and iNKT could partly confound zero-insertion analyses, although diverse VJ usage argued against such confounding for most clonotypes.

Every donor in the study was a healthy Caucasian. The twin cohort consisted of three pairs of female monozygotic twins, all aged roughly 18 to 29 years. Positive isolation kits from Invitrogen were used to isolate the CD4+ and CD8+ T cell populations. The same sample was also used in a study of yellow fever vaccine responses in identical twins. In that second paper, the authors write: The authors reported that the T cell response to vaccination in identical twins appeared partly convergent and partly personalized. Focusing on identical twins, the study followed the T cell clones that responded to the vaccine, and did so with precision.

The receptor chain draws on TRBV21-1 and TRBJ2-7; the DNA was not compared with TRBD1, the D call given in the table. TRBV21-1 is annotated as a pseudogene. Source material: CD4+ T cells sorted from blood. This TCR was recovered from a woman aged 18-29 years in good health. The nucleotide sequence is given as TGTGCCAGCAGGGCCGAGGTGACAGGCCCGTACGAGCAGTACGTC. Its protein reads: CASRAEVTGPYEQYV.